Given below is one T cell receptor (beta chain) in context. A second PCR of about 7 to 11 cycles used a sample-barcoded 5' primer and a J-beta primer mix. TCRdb recomputed calls from the 5' RACE reads with MiXCR, one row per CDR3 protein. The sample has roughly 1.4 million distinct CDR3 sequences, approximately 59% seen once; the top ten hold more than 6%. This entry belongs to a study of blood T cells in healthy people across ages. Germline V gene data show CDR1 as SEHNR and CDR2 as FQNEAQ (reference sequence). The CDR3 is 17 amino acids. The ends were cut back, 6 bases at V and 0 bases at J, with 20 bases in the middle.

Sequencing was carried out using blood. The TCR originated in a man aged 18 to 30 in good health. The V and J genes are TRBV7-9 and TRBJ2-5, with a weak D call TRBD2 (5 bases). The CDR3 DNA is TGTGCCAGCAGGGTTTTTGAACCTCGAGGGTACCAAGAGACCCAGTACTTC. It specifies CASRVFEPRGYQETQYF.